These 2 T cell receptor beta chains originate from one sample sequenced in a study of cytomegalovirus exposure and HLA in healthy donors. The primer mix had 60 Vbeta and 13 Jbeta primers. The assay was immunoSEQ multiplex PCR, and TCRdb's table has in-frame clones only and misses some. The table includes under 200,000 clones, approximately 62% detected once. The sequencing input was PBMCs. The source of these receptors is a man aged 45-60 years in good health and CMV-seronegative.

The V and J genes are TRBV2 and TRBJ2-3; tentative D call: TRBD1 (6 bases). CDR3 length: 16 residues. Germline V gene sequence: CDR1 SNHLY, CDR2 FYNNEI. Trimming left V 5 bases short and J 0 bases short, with 15 bases between. CDR3 sequence (DNA): TGTGCCAGCAGTTGGAACCGGGACACAAGCACAGATACGCAGTATTTT. Protein product: CASSWNRDTSTDTQYF.

The rearrangement joins TRBV29-1 to TRBJ2-5; 7 positions agree with TRBD1. Germline V gene sequence: CDR1 SQVTM, CDR2 ANQGSEA. V gave up 8 bases and J gave up 2 bases; unmatched junction bases: 5. This CDR3 region has 12 residues. The CDR3 region is CSPWDRQETQYF. The CDR3 bases are TGCAGCCCCTGGGACAGACAAGAGACCCAGTACTTC.